Listed here is a single T cell receptor beta chain. This sample was taken from a study of tumor-infiltrating lymphocytes in oesophageal squamous cell carcinoma. TCRdb independently ran MiXCR on the PCR reads; one entry per CDR3 protein. The sample lists about 12,000 distinct CDR3 sequences, around 49% seen once, with under 35% in the top ten. The CDR3 is made up of 13 amino acids. With 5 bases removed from V and 3 bases from J, the gap between germline ends came to 10 bases. The germline V gene encodes CDR1 LNHDA and CDR2 SQIVND (reference sequence). The chain combines TRBV19 with TRBJ1-1, with no clear D. This TCR was sampled from a female donor with esophageal squamous cell carcinoma. Input material: esophageal tumor tissue. The CDR3 nucleotides are TGTGCCAGTAGTCCTCACTTTGACACTGAAGCTTTCTTT. This codes for CASSPHFDTEAFF.